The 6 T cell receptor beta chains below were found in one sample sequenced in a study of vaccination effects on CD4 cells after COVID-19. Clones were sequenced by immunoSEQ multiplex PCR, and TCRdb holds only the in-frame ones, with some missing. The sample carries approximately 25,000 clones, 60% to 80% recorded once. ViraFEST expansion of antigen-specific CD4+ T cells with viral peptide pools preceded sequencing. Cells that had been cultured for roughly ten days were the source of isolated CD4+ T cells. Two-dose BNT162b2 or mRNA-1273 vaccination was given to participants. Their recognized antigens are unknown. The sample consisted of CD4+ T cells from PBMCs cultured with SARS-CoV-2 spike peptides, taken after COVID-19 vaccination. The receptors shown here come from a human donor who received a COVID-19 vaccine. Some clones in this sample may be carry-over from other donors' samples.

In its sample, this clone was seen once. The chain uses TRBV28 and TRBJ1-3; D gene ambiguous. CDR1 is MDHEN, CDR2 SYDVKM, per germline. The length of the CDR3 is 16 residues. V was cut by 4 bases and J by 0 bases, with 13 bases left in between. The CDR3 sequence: CASSSPGPSSGNTIYF. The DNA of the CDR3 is TGTGCCAGCAGTTCCCCGGGCCCCAGCTCTGGAAACACCATATATTTT.

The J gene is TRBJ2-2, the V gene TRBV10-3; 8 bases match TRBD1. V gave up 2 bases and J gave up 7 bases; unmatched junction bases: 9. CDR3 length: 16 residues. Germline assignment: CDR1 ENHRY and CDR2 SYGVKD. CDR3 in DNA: TGTGCCATCAGTGAGAGAGGGACAGGCTCCGGCGGGGAGCTGTTTTTT. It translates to CAISERGTGSGGELFF.

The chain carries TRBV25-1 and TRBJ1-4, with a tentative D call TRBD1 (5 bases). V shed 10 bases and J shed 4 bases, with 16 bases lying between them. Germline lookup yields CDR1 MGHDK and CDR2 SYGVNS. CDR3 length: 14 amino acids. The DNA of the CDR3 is TGTGCCACCCCAAGGGGAGGGCTTAATGAAAAACTGTTTTTT. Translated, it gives CATPRGGLNEKLFF.

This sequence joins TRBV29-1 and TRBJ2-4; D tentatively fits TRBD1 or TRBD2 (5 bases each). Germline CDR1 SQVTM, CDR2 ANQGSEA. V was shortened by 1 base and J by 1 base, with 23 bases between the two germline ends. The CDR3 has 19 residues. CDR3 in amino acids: CSVEVQDKIWGFAKNIQYF. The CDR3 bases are TGCAGCGTTGAAGTCCAGGACAAAATCTGGGGGTTTGCCAAAAACATTCAGTACTTC.

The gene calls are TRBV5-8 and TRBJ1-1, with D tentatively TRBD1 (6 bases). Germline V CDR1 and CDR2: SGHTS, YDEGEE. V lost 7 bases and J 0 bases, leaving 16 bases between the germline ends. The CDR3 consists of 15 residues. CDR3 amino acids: CASPGDGTMNTEAFF. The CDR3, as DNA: TGTGCCAGCCCTGGAGATGGGACAATGAACACTGAAGCTTTCTTT.

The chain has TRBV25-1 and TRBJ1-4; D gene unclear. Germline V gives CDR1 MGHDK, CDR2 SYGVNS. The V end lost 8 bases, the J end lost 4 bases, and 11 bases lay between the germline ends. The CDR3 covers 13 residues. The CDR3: CASQAIGNEKLFF. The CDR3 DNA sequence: TGTGCCAGCCAAGCCATCGGTAATGAAAAACTGTTTTTT.